This T cell receptor (beta chain) was sequenced for a study of memory CD4+ T cells and cytomegalovirus serostatus. Only in-frame clones appear in the TCRdb table, and some are missing; sequencing was by immunoSEQ multiplex PCR. The sample contains approximately 70,000 clones, about 76% of which appear only once. The sort gate was single viable CD3+CD4+CD8-CD45RO+ cells for memory CD4+ T cells. Serum IgG to CMV pp150, pp28, p38 and p52 defined serostatus. Total CD4+ T cells were enriched by CD4 positive selection. This CDR3 has 16 amino acids. Trimming took 0 bases from V and 0 from J, leaving 10 bases between them. Germline V gene data show CDR1 as MRHNA and CDR2 as SNTAGT. A note on this clone: The antigen remains undetermined.

Study outcomes and limitations: Of about 150 reported CMV TCRbeta sequences, some 70 were found in memory CD4+ repertoires.

The sequenced sample was memory CD4+ T cells from blood. This sequence joins TRBV6-4 and TRBJ2-3; tentative D call: TRBD2 (6 bases). This clonotype was sampled from an adult in good health and CMV-seropositive. The CDR3 reads CASSDSAGTSTDTQYF. The CDR3 coding sequence is TGTGCCAGCAGTGACTCGGCGGGAACTAGCACAGATACGCAGTATTTT.